This T cell receptor beta chain was sequenced for a study of OX40 agonist ivuxolimab in advanced cancers. General study findings and limits: The study found that CD8+ T cells averaged more expanded clones than CD4+.

Concerning this clone: Its matching antigen is unknown.

The V end lost 5 bases, the J end lost 0 bases, and 15 bases lay between the germline ends. Per germline, CDR1 SGHKS and CDR2 YYEKEE (reference sequence). The CDR3 is 15 amino acids. TCRdb keeps only in-frame clones here, not all; method: immunoSEQ multiplex PCR. The sample records roughly 29,000 clones, approximately 84% being singletons. The starting material was CD4+ or CD8+ T cells sorted from blood, obtained in a trial of the OX40 agonist ivuxolimab. This sequence was found in an adult with an advanced solid tumor such as melanoma, head and neck, liver or kidney cancer. V usage is TRBV5-5 and J usage is TRBJ2-7, with a tentative D call TRBD1 (6 bases). CDR3 in amino acids: CASRPQTGSSYEQYF. Written as DNA, the CDR3 is TGTGCCAGCAGGCCTCAGACAGGCAGCTCCTACGAGCAGTACTTC. Combining the CDR3 with reference TRBV5-5 and TRBJ2-7 gives the whole variable domain DAGVTQSPTHLIKTRGQQVTLRCSPISGHKSVSWYQQVLGQGPQFIFQYYEKEERGRGNFPDRFSARQFPNYSSELNVNALLLGDSALYLCASRPQTGSSYEQYFGPGTRLTVT.